This T cell receptor beta chain was recorded in a study of response to subunit inactivated influenza vaccine. Study results and limitations: Authors suggested that a seasonal influenza vaccination recruits few new T cells each time.

This CDR3 spans 13 amino acids. V gave up 3 bases and J gave up 2 bases, with 8 bases separating them. TCRdb called the RT-PCR reads again in MiXCR, with one record for every CDR3 protein. The table records roughly 760,000 distinct CDR3 sequences, roughly 20% of them present only once. This clonotype has just a few counts. Its antigen remains unknown. This specimen consisted of PBMCs from blood, obtained 4 to 6 days after vaccination. The clonotype was recovered from a man aged 45-60 years who received an inactivated influenza vaccine. The chain has TRBV12-3 or TRBV12-4 and TRBJ2-7; no firm D call. The DNA of the CDR3 is TGTGCCAGCAGTTTTCGGTTGACCTACGAGCAGTACTTC. It codes for CASSFRLTYEQYF.